The 20 T cell receptor beta chains listed next were all sequenced from one sample in a study of cytomegalovirus exposure and HLA in healthy donors. In the PCR, 60 Vbeta and 13 Jbeta primers were used. The table came from immunoSEQ multiplex PCR; TCRdb's copy has only in-frame clones and leaves some out. The sample lists more than 55,000 clones, roughly 80% occurring once. The specimen sequenced was PBMCs. Source of these receptors: a woman aged 40 to 50 in good health and CMV-seronegative.

This sequence joins TRBV19 and TRBJ1-1; D remains ambiguous. V was shortened by 6 bases and J by 6 bases, with 11 bases between the two germline ends. Germline V gene sequence: CDR1 LNHDA, CDR2 SQIVND (reference sequence). This CDR3 is built from 12 residues. CDR3 bases: TGTGCCAGTAGGTACAGTGGCGCTGAAGCTTTCTTT. It specifies CASRYSGAEAFF.

In DNA form, the CDR3 reads TGTGCCAGTAGTTCGGACAGGGTGTGGTATAGCAATCAGCCCCAGCATTTT. Protein: CASSSDRVWYSNQPQHF. V gene TRBV19 combines with J gene TRBJ1-5; TRBD1 matches 8 bases. Germline CDR1 reads LNHDA; CDR2 reads SQIVND (reference sequence). J lost 0 bases, V lost 5 bases, and 9 bases had no gene match. The CDR3 is 17 amino acids.

This chain connects TRBV5-8 to TRBJ2-1, with TRBD2 as a possible D gene (6 bases). The V gene's germline CDR1 is SGHTS and CDR2 YDEGEE. The CDR3 is 16 residues long. V lost 1 base and J 0 bases, leaving 11 bases between the germline ends. CDR3 loop: CASSLSSASSYNEQFF. The CDR3 nucleotides read TGTGCCAGCAGCTTGTCTAGCGCCAGCTCCTACAATGAGCAGTTCTTC.

The chain recombines TRBV7-9 with TRBJ2-1, with D possibly TRBD1 on 6 matching bases. CDR1 and CDR2 (germline): SEHNR, FQNEAQ (reference sequence). There are 13 residues in the CDR3. Between the trimmed V and J ends, which lost 6 bases and 8 bases, there was a span of 14 bases. Written as DNA, the CDR3 is TGTGCCAGCAGTTTGTCAGGGGTTGATGAGCAGTTCTTC. Protein sequence: CASSLSGVDEQFF.

The CDR3 reads CASSQDGGSGSYGYTF. CDR3 DNA: TGCGCCAGCAGCCAAGACGGAGGGAGTGGGAGCTATGGCTACACCTTC. The J gene is TRBJ1-2, the V gene TRBV4-1, with D hard to call. Trimming took off 0 bases at V and 4 bases at J, with 15 bases between the two ends. CDR3 length: 16 residues. The germline V gene has CDR1 MGHRA and CDR2 YSYEKL.

The table lists this clone with a few counts. The chain links TRBV10-3 to TRBJ1-2; TRBD1 matches 7 bases. J gave up 3 bases and V 9 bases, and 4 bases lay outside the gene matches. CDR1 is ENHRY and CDR2 is SYGVKD in the germline V gene. The CDR3 covers 12 residues. The CDR3 spells CAIGTVDYGYTF. DNA of the CDR3: TGTGCCATAGGGACAGTCGACTATGGCTACACCTTC.

The rearrangement links TRBV2 to TRBJ2-3; a weak D match, TRBD2 (6 bases). Trimming took 7 bases from V and 1 from J, leaving 9 bases between them. CDR3 length equals 13 residues. Germline V lookup: CDR1 SNHLY, CDR2 FYNNEI. Here the CDR3 DNA reads TGTGCCAGCACGTGGGGGGGCACAGATACGCAGTATTTT. Protein sequence: CASTWGGTDTQYF. Drawing the rest from reference TRBV2 and TRBJ2-3, the complete variable domain is EPEVTQTPSHQVTQMGQEVILRCVPISNHLYFYWYRQILGQKVEFLVSFYNNEISEKSEIFDDQFSVERPDGSNFTLKIRSTKLEDSAMYFCASTWGGTDTQYFGPGTRLTVL.

The V call is TRBV9, the J call TRBJ2-3, with D possibly being TRBD1 (5 bases). Germline CDR1 reads SGDLS; CDR2 reads YYNGEE. V was shortened by 2 bases and J by 6 bases, with 7 bases between the two germline ends. The CDR3 loop spans 12 amino acids. In DNA, the CDR3 is TGTGCCAGCAGCGTCGGACACGATACGCAGTATTTT. Its translation is CASSVGHDTQYF. The full variable domain, with the rest looked up from reference TRBV9 and TRBJ2-3, is DSGVTQTPKHLITATGQRVTLRCSPRSGDLSVYWYQQSLDQGLQFLIQYYNGEERAKGNILERFSAQQFPDLHSELNLSSLELGDSALYFCASSVGHDTQYFGPGTRLTVL.

The V gene is TRBV11-3, the J gene TRBJ2-1, with D perhaps matching TRBD1 (5 bases). This CDR3 has 18 amino acids. CDR1 and CDR2 from the germline V gene are SGHNT and YENEEA. Deletions cut 0 bases from V and 0 bases from J, with 15 bases between. CDR3 coding DNA: TGTGCCAGCAGCTTAGATCAGGGCGGTACCAGCTCCTACAATGAGCAGTTCTTC. Amino acids: CASSLDQGGTSSYNEQFF.

This chain connects TRBV4-3 to TRBJ2-5; TRBD2 agrees at 14 bases. There are 19 residues in the CDR3. V lost 0 bases, J lost 2 bases, and 8 bases stayed unmatched. CDR1 is LGHNA and CDR2 is YSLEER in the germline V gene. This chain's CDR3 is CASSQDPEGLAGEQETQYF. In DNA, the CDR3 is TGCGCCAGCAGCCAAGATCCCGAGGGACTAGCGGGAGAGCAAGAGACCCAGTACTTC.

This chain uses TRBV18 with TRBJ2-7; D possibly corresponds to TRBD1 (5 bases). In germline, CDR1 is KGHSH, CDR2 LQKENI. With 2 bases removed from V and 4 bases from J, the gap between germline ends came to 12 bases. This CDR3 is 14 amino acids long. CDR3 amino acids: CASSPSGFAYEQYF. The CDR3 DNA reads TGTGCCAGCTCACCATCAGGGTTTGCATACGAGCAGTACTTC.

The DNA for the CDR3 is TGTGCCAGCAGCGTATACTACGAGCAGTACTTC. Translation: CASSVYYEQYF. The rearrangement uses TRBV7-8 and TRBJ2-7; D unresolved. CDR1 is SGHVS and CDR2 is FQNEAQ in the germline V gene. V lost 5 bases, J lost 3 bases, and 5 bases lay in between. There are 11 residues in the CDR3.

The rearrangement joins TRBV4-1 to TRBJ2-7; 8 nucleotides align to TRBD1. Trimming took 4 bases from V and 0 from J; bases not matched to a gene: 8. CDR1 is MGHRA and CDR2 is YSYEKL in the germline V gene. The CDR3 covers 16 residues. CDR3 loop: CASSLGTGAPSYEQYF. CDR3 coding DNA: TGCGCCAGCAGCCTAGGGACAGGTGCCCCCTCCTACGAGCAGTACTTC.

This clone was counted between two and nine times. The rearrangement uses TRBV6-1 and TRBJ2-2; TRBD1 aligns across 8 bases. Per the germline V gene, CDR1 is MNHNS and CDR2 is SASEGT. The CDR3 totals 15 residues. Trimming removed 10 bases from V and 4 bases from J; junction bases left unmatched: 11. The CDR3 sequence: CATRDRGRSTGELFF. The DNA for the CDR3 is TGTGCCACCAGAGACAGGGGACGAAGCACCGGGGAGCTGTTTTTT.

This clone was detected a few times. The chain carries TRBV5-1 and TRBJ2-1, with 7 positions matching TRBD2. V shed 5 bases, J shed 13 bases, and the junction held 12 bases outside the gene matches. The length of the CDR3 is 13 residues. CDR1 is SGHRS, CDR2 YFSETQ, per germline. In DNA form, the CDR3 reads TGCGCCAGCAGAGATCCGGGGGGACCATCCCAGTTCTTC. Its protein product is CASRDPGGPSQFF.

This clone was recorded only once. The junction shows a germline mismatch at one end, possibly a read error. The chain links TRBV7-8 to TRBJ1-4; 9 bases match TRBD1. The germline V gene has CDR1 SGHVS and CDR2 FQNEAQ. This CDR3 is built from 14 residues. CDR3 sequence: CASSSRTGDEKLFF. DNA for the CDR3: TGTGCCAGCAGCTCTAGGACAGGGGATGAAAAACTATTTTTT.

The chain is built from TRBV11-1 and TRBJ2-7; D ambiguous. Germline V gene data show CDR1 as SGHAT and CDR2 as FQDESV (reference sequence). V was cut by 5 bases and J by 4 bases, with 12 bases left in between. This CDR3 is built from 13 residues. CDR3 coding DNA: TGTGCCAGCAGCCCCCAGAACAGATACGAGCAGTACTTC. Translated: CASSPQNRYEQYF.

The gene calls are TRBV19 and TRBJ2-1; D ambiguous. CDR1 and CDR2 (germline): LNHDA, SQIVND (reference sequence). V was cut by 6 bases and J by 0 bases, with 9 bases left in between. This CDR3 has 14 amino acids. Here the CDR3 reads CASSQIDSYNEQFF. The CDR3 region has the DNA TGTGCCAGTAGCCAAATAGACTCCTACAATGAGCAGTTCTTC.

The chain recombines TRBV19 with TRBJ1-4; possible D gene TRBD1, 6 bases. The V gene's germline CDR1 is LNHDA and CDR2 SQIVND (reference sequence). The V end lost 2 bases, the J end lost 8 bases, and 12 bases lay between the germline ends. The CDR3 has 14 amino acids. In DNA, the CDR3 is TGTGCCAGTAGTATATGGGGGCAGGAGGAAAAACTGTTTTTT. Translation: CASSIWGQEEKLFF. The complete variable domain, with remaining parts taken from reference TRBV19 and TRBJ1-4, reads DGGITQSPKYLFRKEGQNVTLSCEQNLNHDAMYWYRQDPGQGLRLIYYSQIVNDFQKGDIAEGYSVSREKKESFPLTVTSAQKNPTAFYLCASSIWGQEEKLFFGSGTQLSVL.

The gene calls are TRBV28 and TRBJ2-7; 10 positions agree with TRBD2. CDR1 is MDHEN and CDR2 is SYDVKM in the germline V gene. With 6 bases clipped from V and 2 bases from J, the junction kept 10 bases outside the gene matches. CDR3 size: 16 residues. The CDR3 DNA reads as TGTGCCAGCAGCTATCCCCTAGCGGGAGCAACCTACGAGCAGTACTTC. Amino acid sequence: CASSYPLAGATYEQYF.